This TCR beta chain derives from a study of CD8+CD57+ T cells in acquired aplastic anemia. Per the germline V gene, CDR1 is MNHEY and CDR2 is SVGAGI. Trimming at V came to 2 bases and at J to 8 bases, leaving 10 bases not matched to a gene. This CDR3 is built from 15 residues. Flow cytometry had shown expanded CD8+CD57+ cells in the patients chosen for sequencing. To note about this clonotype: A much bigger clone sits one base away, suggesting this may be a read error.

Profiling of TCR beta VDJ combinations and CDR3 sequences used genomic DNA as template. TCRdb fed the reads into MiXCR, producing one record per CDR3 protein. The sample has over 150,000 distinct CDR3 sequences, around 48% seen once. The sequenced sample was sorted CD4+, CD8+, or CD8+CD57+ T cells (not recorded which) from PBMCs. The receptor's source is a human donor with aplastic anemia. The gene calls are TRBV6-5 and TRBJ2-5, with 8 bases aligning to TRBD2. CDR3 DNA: TGTGCCAGCAGTTACGTAGGTAGCGGGGAAGGAACCCAGTACTTC. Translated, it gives CASSYVGSGEGTQYF.